Given below is one TCR beta chain in context. Its antigen is undetermined. This sample was included in a study of OX40 agonist ivuxolimab in advanced cancers. At the level of the study: Patients were treated with intravenous ivuxolimab, dosed at 0.01 to 10 mg/kg and infused every 2 weeks. Study results and caveats: The average count of expanded clones was higher among CD8+ T cells than among CD4+.

Produced via immunoSEQ multiplex PCR; TCRdb's table is partial and in-frame only. The sample comprises roughly 70,000 clones, about 85% of which are singletons, and roughly 0.69% rests with the top ten. Germline V gives CDR1 ENHRY, CDR2 SYGVKD. The CDR3 sequence is 13 residues long. The V segment lost 6 bases and the J segment 1 base; nucleotides outside the gene matches: 2. The origin of this receptor is an adult with an advanced solid tumor such as melanoma, head and neck, liver or kidney cancer. V gene TRBV10-3 combines with J gene TRBJ1-1, with 7 nucleotides matching TRBD1. Specimen: CD4+ or CD8+ T cells sorted from blood, collected in a trial of the OX40 agonist ivuxolimab. In nucleotides, the CDR3 is TGTGCCATCAGCGCAGGGGGGAACACTGAAGCTTTCTTT. Its translation: CAISAGGNTEAFF.